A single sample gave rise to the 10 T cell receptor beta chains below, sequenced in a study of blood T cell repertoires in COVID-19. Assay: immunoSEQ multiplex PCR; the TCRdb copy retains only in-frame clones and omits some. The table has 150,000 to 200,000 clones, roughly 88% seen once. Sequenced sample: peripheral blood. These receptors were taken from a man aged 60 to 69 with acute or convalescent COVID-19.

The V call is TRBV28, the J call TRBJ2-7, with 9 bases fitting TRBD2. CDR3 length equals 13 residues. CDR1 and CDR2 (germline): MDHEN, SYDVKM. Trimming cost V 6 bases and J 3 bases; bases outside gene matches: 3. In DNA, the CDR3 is TGTGCCAGCAGGGCGGGAGGGTACTACGAGCAGTACTTC. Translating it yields CASRAGGYYEQYF.

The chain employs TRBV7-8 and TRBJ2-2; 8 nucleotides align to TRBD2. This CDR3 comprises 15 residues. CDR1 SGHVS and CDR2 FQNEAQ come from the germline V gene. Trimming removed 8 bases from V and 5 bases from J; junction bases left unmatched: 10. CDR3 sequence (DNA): TGTGCCAGCCCCCCGGGACTAGAATATACCGGGGAGCTGTTTTTT. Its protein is CASPPGLEYTGELFF. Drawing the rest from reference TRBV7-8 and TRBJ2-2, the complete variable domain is GAGVSQSPRYKVAKRGQDVALRCDPISGHVSLFWYQQALGQGPEFLTYFQNEAQLDKSGLPSDRFFAERPEGSVSTLKIQRTQQEDSAVYLCASPPGLEYTGELFFGEGSRLTVL.

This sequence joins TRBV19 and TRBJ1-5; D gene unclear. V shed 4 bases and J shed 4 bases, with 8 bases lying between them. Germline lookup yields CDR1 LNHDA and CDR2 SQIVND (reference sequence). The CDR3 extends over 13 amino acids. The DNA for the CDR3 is TGTGCCAGTAGTAGTAGCATAAATCAGCCCCAGCATTTT. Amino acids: CASSSSINQPQHF. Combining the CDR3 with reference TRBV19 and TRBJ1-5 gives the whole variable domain DGGITQSPKYLFRKEGQNVTLSCEQNLNHDAMYWYRQDPGQGLRLIYYSQIVNDFQKGDIAEGYSVSREKKESFPLTVTSAQKNPTAFYLCASSSSINQPQHFGDGTRLSIL.

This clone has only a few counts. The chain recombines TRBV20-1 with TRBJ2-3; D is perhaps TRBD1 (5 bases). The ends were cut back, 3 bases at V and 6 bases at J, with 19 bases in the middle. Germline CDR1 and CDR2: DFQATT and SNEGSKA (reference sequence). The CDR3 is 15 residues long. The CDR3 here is CSASRQRLVSDTQYF. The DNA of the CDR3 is TGCAGTGCTAGTCGACAGAGGCTAGTTTCGGATACGCAGTATTTT.

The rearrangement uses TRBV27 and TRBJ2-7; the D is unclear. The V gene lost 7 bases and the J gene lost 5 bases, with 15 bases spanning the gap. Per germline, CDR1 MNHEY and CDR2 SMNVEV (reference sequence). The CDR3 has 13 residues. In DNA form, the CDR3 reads TGTGCCAGCACCAAGATACAATCTCACGAGCAGTACTTC. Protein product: CASTKIQSHEQYF.

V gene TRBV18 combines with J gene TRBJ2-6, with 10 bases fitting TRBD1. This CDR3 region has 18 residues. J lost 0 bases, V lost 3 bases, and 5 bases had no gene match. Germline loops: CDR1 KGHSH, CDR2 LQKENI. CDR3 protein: CASSPTGQGNSGANVLTF. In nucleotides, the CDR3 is TGTGCCAGCTCACCGACGGGACAGGGGAACTCTGGGGCCAACGTCCTGACTTTC.

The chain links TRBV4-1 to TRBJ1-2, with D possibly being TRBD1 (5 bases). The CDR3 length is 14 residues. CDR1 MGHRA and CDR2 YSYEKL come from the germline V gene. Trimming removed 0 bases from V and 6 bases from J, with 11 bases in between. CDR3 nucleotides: TGCGCCAGCAGCCAAGAAGGCAGGGTCGATGGCTACACCTTC. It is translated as CASSQEGRVDGYTF.

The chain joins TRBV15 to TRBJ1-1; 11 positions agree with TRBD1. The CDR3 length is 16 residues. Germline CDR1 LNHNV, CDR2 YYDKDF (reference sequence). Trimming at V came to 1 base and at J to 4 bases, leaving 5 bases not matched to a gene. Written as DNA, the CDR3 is TGTGCCACCAGCAGAGGAAGGACAGGGGGCGTCACTGAAGCTTTCTTT. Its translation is CATSRGRTGGVTEAFF.

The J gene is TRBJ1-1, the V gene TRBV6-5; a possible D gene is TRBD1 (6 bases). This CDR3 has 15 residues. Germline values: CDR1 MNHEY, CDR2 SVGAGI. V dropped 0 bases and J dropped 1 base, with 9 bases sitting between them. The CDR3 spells CASSYSNRENTEAFF. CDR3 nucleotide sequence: TGTGCCAGCAGTTACTCGAACAGGGAGAACACTGAAGCTTTCTTT.

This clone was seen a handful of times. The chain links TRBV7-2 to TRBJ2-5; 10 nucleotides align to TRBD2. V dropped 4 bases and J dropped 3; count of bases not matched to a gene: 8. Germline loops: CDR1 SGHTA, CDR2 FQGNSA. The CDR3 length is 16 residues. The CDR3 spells CASSSPGLARKETQYF. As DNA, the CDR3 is TGTGCCAGCAGCTCACCGGGACTAGCGCGAAAAGAGACCCAGTACTTC.